Below are 19 T cell receptor beta chains sequenced from a single sample in a study of post-analysis software for immune sequencing data (dated by TCRdb to between 2015 and 2016). The time point label here, explained by the study, means: second blood draw from one MS patient after hematopoietic stem cell transplantation. The library was obtained by PCR. Sequencing took place on an Illumina HiSeq 2500. To reduce PCR and sequencing biases, unique molecular identifiers were built into the TCR beta cDNA libraries. TCRdb itself trimmed the public reads at Q25 with fastp, ran MiXCR and retained productive beta chains. Identical CDR3 proteins give one entry, which carries the most common genes and DNA. The sample yields under 200,000 distinct CDR3 sequences; about 34% were counted once. The ten largest clones add up to 25% to 35% of the sample. The source was blood, collected after autologous hematopoietic stem cell transplantation. The source is a girl aged 5 to 17 with multiple sclerosis. Donor details come from another sample of the same person, matched by shared clones.

The chain uses TRBV5-1 and TRBJ2-7; D is unresolved. CDR1 SGHRS and CDR2 YFSETQ come from the germline V gene. The CDR3 contains 13 residues. The V end was cut by 4 bases, the J end by 7 bases, with 15 bases between. The chain's CDR3 is CASSQELPREQYF. CDR3 sequence (DNA): TGCGCCAGCAGCCAGGAGCTGCCGAGAGAGCAGTACTTC. The full variable domain, completed using reference TRBV5-1 and TRBJ2-7, is KAGVTQTPRYLIKTRGQQVTLSCSPISGHRSVSWYQQTPGQGLQFLFEYFSETQRNKGNFPGRFSGRQFSNSRSEMNVSTLELGDSALYLCASSQELPREQYFGPGTRLTVT.

This clonotype was seen only once. DNA of the CDR3: TGCGCCAGCAGGGGAGACGAGCAGTACTTC. Amino acids: CASRGDEQYF. J is TRBJ2-7 and V is TRBV10-2; D perhaps matches TRBD2 (5 bases). CDR1 is WSHSY and CDR2 is SAAADI in the germline V gene. Trimming removed 6 bases from V and 5 bases from J, with 5 bases in between. The CDR3 has 10 residues.

This clonotype has just a few counts. The CDR3 DNA follows: TGTGCCGCCCACAGGTTGGGAAAAGAGACCCAGTACTTC. Residues: CAAHRLGKETQYF. J is TRBJ2-5 and V is TRBV6-5; D perhaps matches TRBD1 (5 bases). Germline CDR1 is MNHEY and CDR2 is SVGAGI. This CDR3 contains 13 residues. With 11 bases removed from V and 3 bases from J, the gap between germline ends came to 16 bases.

This chain uses TRBV6-5 with TRBJ2-3; 7 bases map to TRBD1. Germline V gives CDR1 MNHEY, CDR2 SVGAGI. The V segment lost 6 bases and the J segment 6 bases; nucleotides outside the gene matches: 9. The CDR3 spans 14 residues. The DNA for the CDR3 is TGTGCCAGCAGAAACAACAGGGGATGCGATACGCAGTATTTT. As protein: CASRNNRGCDTQYF.

This clonotype was seen a few times. The V call is TRBV28, the J call TRBJ2-1; 7 nucleotides align to TRBD1. The CDR3 has 15 amino acids. Germline V lookup: CDR1 MDHEN, CDR2 SYDVKM. J lost 10 bases, V lost 5 bases, and 14 bases had no gene match. CDR3 in amino acids: CASSPHRGFDYEQFF. In DNA, the CDR3 is TGTGCCAGCAGTCCGCACAGGGGATTTGACTACGAGCAGTTCTTC.

This chain joins TRBV7-2 and TRBJ1-3, with 8 bases fitting TRBD1. The CDR3 extends over 14 amino acids. Trimming at V came to 5 bases and at J to 4 bases, leaving 4 bases not matched to a gene. Per the germline V gene, CDR1 is SGHTA and CDR2 is FQGNSA. The CDR3 spells CASSPTGVGNTIYF. CDR3 in DNA: TGTGCCAGCAGCCCGACAGGGGTAGGAAACACCATATATTTT.

This clonotype was recorded many times. The chain has TRBV7-9 and TRBJ2-1; 7 positions match TRBD2. The CDR3 runs to 15 residues. V shed 0 bases and J 2 bases; nucleotides not matched to a gene: 1. Germline V gene lookup returns CDR1 SEHNR and CDR2 FQNEAQ (reference sequence). The CDR3 reads CASSLAGGTYNEQFF. The DNA of the CDR3 is TGTGCCAGCAGCTTAGCGGGGGGGACCTACAATGAGCAGTTCTTC.

The gene calls are TRBV4-2 and TRBJ1-4; 7 nucleotides align to TRBD1. The CDR3 consists of 15 residues. Trimming removed 1 base from V and 8 bases from J; junction bases left unmatched: 7. Germline values: CDR1 LGHNA, CDR2 YNFKEQ. The CDR3 is CASSQVRGLREKLFF. The CDR3 DNA reads as TGTGCCAGCAGCCAAGTGAGGGGGCTCAGAGAAAAACTGTTTTTT.

Only a few counts were recorded for this clonotype. CDR3 sequence (DNA): TGTGCCAGCAGCTCTAGCGGAAACACTGAAGCTTTCTTT. Translated, it gives CASSSSGNTEAFF. The chain links TRBV11-1 to TRBJ1-1; D is uncertain. This CDR3 is built from 13 residues. Germline CDR1 is SGHAT and CDR2 is FQDESV (reference sequence). Trimming stripped 4 bases from V and 2 bases from J, with 8 bases between. The entire variable domain, with the rest obtained from reference TRBV11-1 and TRBJ1-1, is as follows: EAEVAQSPRYKITEKSQAVAFWCDPISGHATLYWYRQILGQGPELLVQFQDESVVDDSQLPKDRFSAERLKGVDSTLKIQPAELGDSAMYLCASSSSGNTEAFFGQGTRLTVV.

This clonotype has just a few counts. The V call is TRBV5-1, the J call TRBJ2-7, with TRBD2 matching over 8 bases. With V trimmed by 0 bases and J by 0 bases, 5 bases remained unmatched. The CDR3 runs to 16 residues. The germline gives CDR1 SGHRS, CDR2 YFSETQ. The CDR3 sequence: CASSLDPLAASYEQYF. The CDR3 DNA sequence: TGCGCCAGCAGCTTGGACCCACTAGCGGCCTCCTACGAGCAGTACTTC.

CDR3 bases: TGCAGTGCTAGAGATCTAAGGGGTAATTACGAGCAGTACTTC. Its protein is CSARDLRGNYEQYF. The J gene is TRBJ2-7, the V gene TRBV20-1, with D perhaps matching TRBD1 (5 bases). V shed 0 bases and J shed 4 bases, with 13 bases lying between them. The germline V gene encodes CDR1 DFQATT and CDR2 SNEGSKA (reference sequence). This CDR3 has 14 residues.

This chain uses TRBV28 with TRBJ2-7; D remains ambiguous. V lost 5 bases and J 1 base, leaving 15 bases between the germline ends. The CDR3 has 15 residues. CDR1 is MDHEN and CDR2 is SYDVKM in the germline V gene. In DNA, the CDR3 is TGTGCCAGCAGTGACGAGAGATTCGCTTCCTACGAGCAGTACTTC. This sequence encodes CASSDERFASYEQYF.

This clonotype has a handful of counts. The chain uses TRBV28 and TRBJ2-7, with D perhaps TRBD2 (6 bases). Trimming cost V 6 bases and J 0 bases, with 18 bases left between them. From germline, CDR1 is MDHEN and CDR2 SYDVKM. This CDR3 region has 16 residues. In nucleotides, the CDR3 is TGTGCCAGCAGCTTCTCCGCCGGGACTGGCTCCTACGAGCAGTACTTC. It yields the protein CASSFSAGTGSYEQYF.

This clonotype was counted between two and nine times. This chain links TRBV15 with TRBJ1-2; no reliable D call. V lost 0 bases and J lost 2, with 10 bases in between. CDR3 length: 15 amino acids. Germline values: CDR1 LNHNV, CDR2 YYDKDF (reference sequence). The CDR3 protein is CATSRDPGINYGYTF. Here the CDR3 DNA reads TGTGCCACCAGCAGAGATCCGGGAATAAACTATGGCTACACCTTC.

The count of this clonotype is one. The chain recombines TRBV20-1 with TRBJ2-7; possible D gene TRBD1, 6 bases. Gene TRBJ2-5 matches the end of the DNA better, so the J call may be wrong. There are 14 residues in the CDR3. CDR1 and CDR2 from the germline V gene are DFQATT and SNEGSKA (reference sequence). The DNA of the CDR3 is TGCAGTGCTGGGCCGGGACAAAGCCCAGAGACCCAGTACTTC. Translation gives CSAGPGQSPETQYF.

This chain uses TRBV4-3 with TRBJ2-6; D not resolved. This CDR3 contains 16 residues. V was cut by 2 bases and J by 0 bases, with 8 bases left in between. CDR1 and CDR2 (germline): LGHNA, YSLEER. CDR3 nucleotides: TGCGCCAGCAGCCAAAACCGACACTCTGGGGCCAACGTCCTGACTTTC. This encodes CASSQNRHSGANVLTF.

The gene calls are TRBV5-1 and TRBJ2-7; possible D gene TRBD2, 5 bases. The CDR3 covers 14 residues. Germline V gene data show CDR1 as SGHRS and CDR2 as YFSETQ. V lost 5 bases and J lost 2, with 14 bases in between. In DNA form, the CDR3 reads TGCGCCAGCAGATCGGAGGCAACTGCCTACGAGCAGTACTTC. This translates into CASRSEATAYEQYF.

Ten or more counts support this clonotype. J is TRBJ2-1 and V is TRBV5-1, with TRBD2 identical over 9 bases. CDR3 size: 15 residues. Germline CDR1 reads SGHRS; CDR2 reads YFSETQ. The junction had 3 bases not matched to a gene; V was cut back by 0 bases and J by 5 bases. The CDR3 here is CASSLGLAENNEQFF. The CDR3 nucleotides are TGCGCCAGCAGCTTGGGACTAGCGGAAAACAATGAGCAGTTCTTC.

V usage is TRBV20-1 and J usage is TRBJ2-5; D may be TRBD2 (5 bases). CDR3 length equals 15 residues. Germline V gives CDR1 DFQATT, CDR2 SNEGSKA (reference sequence). Trimming shortened V by 0 bases and J by 1 base, and 12 bases separated the two germline ends. CDR3 region: CSARDQRAAQETQYF. Here the CDR3 DNA reads TGCAGTGCTAGAGATCAGAGGGCGGCCCAAGAGACCCAGTACTTC.